These T cell receptor beta chains were read from a single sample in a study of OX40 agonist ivuxolimab in advanced cancers. TCRdb's copy holds only in-frame clones and misses some; the assay was immunoSEQ multiplex PCR. The table has 25,000 to 30,000 clones, 79% seen once; the top ten hold roughly 14%. This sample comprised CD4+ or CD8+ T cells sorted from blood, obtained in a trial of the OX40 agonist ivuxolimab. The source of these receptors is an adult with an advanced solid tumor such as melanoma, head and neck, liver or kidney cancer. The CDR3 runs from the conserved cysteine through the conserved F or W. Fields, in order: clone size, V gene, D gene, J gene, CDR3 protein, CDR3 DNA. The D gene is left open where the match is weak. Size is stated for part of the rows, as once, few or many counts, or as a class when the clone is expanded.

size: -; V: TRBV6-1; D: -; J: TRBJ2-1; CDR3: CASSEDSWNSYNEQFF; DNA: TGTGCCAGCAGTGAAGACAGTTGGAACTCCTACAATGAGCAGTTCTTC
size: -; V: TRBV4-2; D: TRBD2; J: TRBJ2-1; CDR3: CASSQGAGEYNEQFF; DNA: TGTGCCAGCAGCCAAGGAGCGGGGGAATACAATGAGCAGTTCTTC
size: -; V: TRBV7-2; D: TRBD2; J: TRBJ2-3; CDR3: CASSRNSRGNTDTQYF; DNA: TGTGCCAGCAGCCGAAACTCGCGGGGGAACACAGATACGCAGTATTTT
size: -; V: TRBV19; D: -; J: TRBJ2-7; CDR3: CASSIEGRGYEQYF; DNA: TGTGCCAGTAGTATCGAGGGGCGAGGCTACGAGCAGTACTTC
size: few; V: TRBV21-1; D: -; J: TRBJ2-1; CDR3: CASSTLDETVPHNEQFF; DNA: TGTGCCAGCAGCACCCTAGACGAGACAGTTCCACACAATGAGCAGTTCTTC
size: -; V: TRBV10-3; D: -; J: TRBJ2-7; CDR3: CAISDGGQAYEQYF; DNA: TGTGCCATCAGTGACGGGGGCCAGGCCTACGAGCAGTACTTC
size: -; V: TRBV7-6; D: -; J: TRBJ2-1; CDR3: CASSLTGFQGEQFF; DNA: TGTGCCAGCAGCTTAACGGGGTTTCAGGGTGAGCAGTTCTTC
size: -; V: TRBV28; D: TRBD1; J: TRBJ1-6; CDR3: CASSIGQGAYNSPLHF; DNA: TGTGCCAGCAGTATCGGACAGGGGGCCTATAATTCACCCCTCCACTTT
size: -; V: TRBV5-6; D: -; J: TRBJ1-2; CDR3: CASSSVPHSDYGYTF; DNA: TGTGCCAGCAGCTCCGTGCCGCACTCTGACTATGGCTACACCTTC
size: -; V: TRBV9; D: TRBD2; J: TRBJ2-1; CDR3: CASSAGLAGDNEQFF; DNA: TGTGCCAGCAGCGCCGGACTAGCGGGGGACAATGAGCAGTTCTTC
size: -; V: TRBV5-1; D: -; J: TRBJ1-2; CDR3: CASSTEGDTNYGYTF; DNA: TGCGCCAGCAGCACCGAGGGAGACACTAACTATGGCTACACCTTC
size: -; V: TRBV29-1; D: TRBD2; J: TRBJ2-1; CDR3: CSVEDPAGGPLEQFF; DNA: TGCAGCGTTGAAGATCCAGCGGGGGGGCCGTTGGAGCAGTTCTTC
size: -; V: TRBV27; D: TRBD1; J: TRBJ1-1; CDR3: CASSRGQGITEAFF; DNA: TGTGCCAGCAGCCGGGGACAGGGGATCACTGAAGCTTTCTTT
size: once; V: TRBV7-3; D: -; J: TRBJ2-5; CDR3: CASSLGRGFGETQYF; DNA: TGTGCCAGCAGCTTAGGCAGGGGATTTGGAGAGACCCAGTACTTC
size: -; V: TRBV19; D: -; J: TRBJ2-7; CDR3: CASSPTPSYEQYF; DNA: TGTGCCAGTAGTCCGACACCTTCCTACGAGCAGTACTTC
size: -; V: TRBV11-2; D: -; J: TRBJ2-3; CDR3: CASSSELVDTQYF; DNA: TGTGCCAGCAGCTCCGAACTAGTTGATACGCAGTATTTT
size: -; V: TRBV19; D: -; J: TRBJ1-4; CDR3: CASSIEGAEKLFF; DNA: TGTGCCAGTAGTATAGAAGGGGCTGAAAAACTGTTTTTT